This T cell receptor beta chain was identified during a study of Ad26.COV2.S vaccination and SARS-CoV-2 variants. Across the study: COV1001, an Ad26.COV2.S trial, supplied this vaccine-arm donor.

This CDR3 spans 13 amino acids. CDR1 and CDR2 from the germline V gene are SGHTA and FQGNSA. V shed 0 bases and J shed 6 bases, with 9 bases lying between them. The treatment: around 19 received Ad26.COV2.S at low or high dose, single or two shots; about 5 received placebo; per-sample allocation not given. Repertoires come from day 63 after the first vaccine or placebo injection. Libraries were prepared by immunoSEQ multiplex PCR; TCRdb keeps only in-frame clonotypes and omits some of them. The table has about 480,000 clones, 70% to 90% seen once. This clone was detected only once. The chain couples TRBV7-2 to TRBJ2-7, with D unresolved. This receptor was obtained from a person between 18 and 60 years old who received the Ad26.COV2.S COVID-19 vaccine or a placebo. Sequences were derived from peripheral blood, sampled in a trial of Ad26.COV2.S vaccine versus placebo. The CDR3 loop reads CASSLAFRSEQYF. As DNA, the CDR3 is TGTGCCAGCAGCTTAGCCTTTCGTAGCGAGCAGTACTTC.